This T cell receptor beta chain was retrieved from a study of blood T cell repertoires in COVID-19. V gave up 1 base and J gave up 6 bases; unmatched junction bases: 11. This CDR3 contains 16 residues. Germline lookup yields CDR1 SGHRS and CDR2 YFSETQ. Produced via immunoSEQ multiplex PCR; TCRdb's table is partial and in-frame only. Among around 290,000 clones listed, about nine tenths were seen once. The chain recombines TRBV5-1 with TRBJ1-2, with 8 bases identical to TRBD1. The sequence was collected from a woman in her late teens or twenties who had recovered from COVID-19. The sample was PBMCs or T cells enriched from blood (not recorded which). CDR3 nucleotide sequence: TGCGCCAGCAGCTTGAATCCAGGGGGCGCCCATAATGGCTACACCTTC. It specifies CASSLNPGGAHNGYTF. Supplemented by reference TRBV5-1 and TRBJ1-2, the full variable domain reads KAGVTQTPRYLIKTRGQQVTLSCSPISGHRSVSWYQQTPGQGLQFLFEYFSETQRNKGNFPGRFSGRQFSNSRSEMNVSTLELGDSALYLCASSLNPGGAHNGYTFGSGTRLTVV.